This T cell receptor (beta chain) emerged from a study of regulatory T cells in long-lasting Graves disease. The germline V gene has CDR1 GTSNPN and CDR2 SVGIG (reference sequence). This CDR3 region has 15 residues. Unmatched junction bases numbered 15, after V lost 5 bases and J lost 6 bases. The time point denotes: newly diagnosed GD, antithyroid drugs for less than 3 months. The TCR library was made from RNA extracted from PBMCs. Arm-PCR of CDR3 regions and iRepertoire HTBI primers were used to build TCR beta libraries. Using its own MiXCR run on the multiplex PCR reads, TCRdb lists one record per CDR3 protein. The sample records 500,000 or so distinct CDR3 sequences, around 15% being singletons. The study, taken as a whole, reports: The TCR repertoire of persistent Graves' patients was less diverse than that of newly diagnosed ones.

This clonotype was recorded many times. Its antigen is unknown. The data also belong to a second study, concerning T cells in Graves' hyperthyroidism and ophthalmopathy. From that report: Exclusion criteria comprised uncontrolled infection, other autoimmune disease, pregnancy or lactation.

The TCR originated in a man aged 35-49 years with Graves disease. The genes are TRBV30 and TRBJ1-2; 7 positions match TRBD1. This specimen was peripheral blood mononuclear cells (PBMCs), taken at new diagnosis, from a patient treated with antithyroid drugs. CDR3 residues: CAWEGATSIQDGYTF. CDR3 bases: TGTGCCTGGGAGGGGGCTACCTCCATCCAAGATGGCTACACCTTC.